This T cell receptor (beta chain) was profiled in a study of blood T cell repertoires in COVID-19. At the level of the study: The analysed material was cDNA or gDNA that came from T cells, B-cell-depleted T cells, or PBMCs.

This CDR3 is built from 14 residues. The V end lost 4 bases, the J end lost 4 bases, and 12 bases lay between the germline ends. The germline V gene encodes CDR1 SGHKS and CDR2 YYEKEE (reference sequence). TCRdb's copy holds only in-frame clones and misses some; the assay was immunoSEQ multiplex PCR. The repertoire holds about 82,000 clones, under 80% seen once, with 2.5% to 3% in the top ten. The clonotype originates from a human donor with acute or convalescent COVID-19. The donor label of this sample is uncertain. The chain employs TRBV5-5 and TRBJ2-1, with D uncertain. The sample taken for sequencing was peripheral blood. The CDR3 reads CASSLGGRYNEQFF. The DNA for the CDR3 is TGTGCCAGCAGCCTGGGTGGCCGATACAATGAGCAGTTCTTC.